This TCR beta chain was sequenced during a study of Ad26.COV2.S vaccination and SARS-CoV-2 variants. General observations from the study: Vaccine recipients had higher spike-specific TCR breadth than placebo recipients.

Comment on this clone: The antigen is undetermined.

Here immunoSEQ multiplex PCR was the method, and the copy in TCRdb shows in-frame clones only, minus some. This table has about 320,000 clones, around 85% appearing once. The V and J ends lost 1 base and 2 bases respectively, with 13 bases between them. The CDR3 is 15 residues long. Germline CDR1 is SGHKS and CDR2 is YYEKEE (reference sequence). Treatment indicated: roughly 19 received Ad26.COV2.S at low or high dose, single or two shots; about five received placebo; per-sample allocation not given. Material that was analyzed had been drawn on day 63 after the first vaccine or placebo injection. The rearrangement joins TRBV5-5 to TRBJ2-7, with D possibly TRBD2 on 7 matching bases. This specimen was peripheral blood, taken in a trial of Ad26.COV2.S vaccine versus placebo. The source of this sequence is a person between 18 and 60 years old who received the Ad26.COV2.S COVID-19 vaccine or a placebo. In nucleotides, the CDR3 is TGTGCCAGCAGCTTGAGGGCGGGGGCTCCCTACGAGCAGTACTTC. Translation gives CASSLRAGAPYEQYF.